This T cell receptor beta chain was identified in a study of blood T cell repertoires in COVID-19. Background on the study: Donors in the United States, Italy and Spain gave samples during acute or convalescent COVID-19. Sample material is recorded as cDNA or gDNA derived from T cells, B-cell-depleted T cells, or PBMCs.

This CDR3 region has 15 residues. Germline CDR1 and CDR2: SGDLS and YYNGEE. With 4 bases removed from V and 3 bases from J, the gap between germline ends came to 11 bases. Original processing notes: Nucleated cell counts were estimated from reference gene primer amplification. TCRdb keeps only in-frame clones here, not all; method: immunoSEQ multiplex PCR. Clonal size and the V and J genes are those of that table, whereas D and trimming came from the DNA. This sample has 100,000 to 150,000 clones, with around three quarters found just once. Sequenced sample: peripheral blood. The chain is built from TRBV9 and TRBJ2-6; D is uncertain. This sequence originates from a man between 40 and 49 years old with active or convalescent COVID-19. CDR3 protein: CASSPRGVGANVLTF. The CDR3 DNA reads as TGTGCCAGCAGCCCCCGAGGAGTTGGGGCCAACGTCCTGACTTTC.